The T cell receptor (beta chain) described here comes from a study of tumor-infiltrating lymphocytes in primary liver carcinoma. Study as a whole: Staging placed the tumors at T1-T3 N0M0, and they measured about 4.2 to 10 cm across.

Germline V gene sequence: CDR1 SGHNT, CDR2 YYREEE (reference sequence). The CDR3 runs to 17 residues. Details on this clonotype: The conserved phenylalanine or tryptophan is not found at the CDR3 terminus, so this likely reflects a read error.

A constant-region primer served to make TCR beta cDNA from around 500 ng total RNA. Sequencing libraries for TCR beta derived from three nested multiplex PCR rounds that used slightly modified ARM-PCR. A C-beta reverse primer and TRBV1-TRBV30 forward primers served in each of the first two PCR rounds, at 10 cycles apiece. A single record per CDR3 protein comes from TCRdb applying MiXCR to the multiplex PCR reads. In the table there are approximately 300,000 distinct CDR3 sequences, less than 75% of which are singletons. Unsorted whole blood supplied the RNA, and germline DNA was extracted too. The receptor was derived from a man aged 35 to 55 with primary liver carcinoma and hepatitis B virus infection. Sequencing was carried out using peripheral blood. V usage is TRBV5-4 and J usage is TRBJ2-1; TRBD2 matches 8 bases. The CDR3 nucleotides read TGTGCCAGCAGCTTGTATGTTCACGGGAGGGGCCCCAATCAGCAGTTCGTC. Its protein is CASSLYVHGRGPNQQFV.